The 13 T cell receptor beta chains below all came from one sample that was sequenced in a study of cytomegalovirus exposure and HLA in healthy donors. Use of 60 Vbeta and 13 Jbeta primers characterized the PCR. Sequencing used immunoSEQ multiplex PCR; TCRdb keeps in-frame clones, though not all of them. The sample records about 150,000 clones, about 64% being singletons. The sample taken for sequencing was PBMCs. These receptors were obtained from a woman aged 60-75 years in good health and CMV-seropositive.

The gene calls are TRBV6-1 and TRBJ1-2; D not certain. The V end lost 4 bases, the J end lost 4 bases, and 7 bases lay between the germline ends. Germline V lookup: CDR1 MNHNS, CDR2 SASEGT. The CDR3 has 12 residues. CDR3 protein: CASSGSFYGYTF. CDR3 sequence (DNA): TGTGCCAGCAGTGGGAGTTTCTATGGCTACACCTTC.

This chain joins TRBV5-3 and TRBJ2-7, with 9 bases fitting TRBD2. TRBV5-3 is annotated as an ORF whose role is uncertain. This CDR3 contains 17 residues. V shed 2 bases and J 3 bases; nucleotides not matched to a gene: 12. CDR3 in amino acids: CARSFLAGEKVYYEQYF. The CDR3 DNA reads TGTGCCAGAAGCTTTTTAGCGGGAGAAAAGGTTTACTACGAGCAGTACTTC.

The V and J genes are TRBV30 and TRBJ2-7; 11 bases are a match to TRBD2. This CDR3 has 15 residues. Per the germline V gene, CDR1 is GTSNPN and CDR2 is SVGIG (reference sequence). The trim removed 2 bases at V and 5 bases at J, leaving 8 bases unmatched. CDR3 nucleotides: TGTGCCTGGAGTTCACCGGGACTAGCGGCTCACGAGCAGTACTTC. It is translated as CAWSSPGLAAHEQYF.

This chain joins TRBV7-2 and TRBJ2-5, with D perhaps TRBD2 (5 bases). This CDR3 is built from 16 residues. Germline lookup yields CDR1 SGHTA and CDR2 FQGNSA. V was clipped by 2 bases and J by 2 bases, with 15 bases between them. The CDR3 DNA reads TGTGCCAGCAGCTTACGTCAGCGGTCGATACAAGAGACCCAGTACTTC. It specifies CASSLRQRSIQETQYF.

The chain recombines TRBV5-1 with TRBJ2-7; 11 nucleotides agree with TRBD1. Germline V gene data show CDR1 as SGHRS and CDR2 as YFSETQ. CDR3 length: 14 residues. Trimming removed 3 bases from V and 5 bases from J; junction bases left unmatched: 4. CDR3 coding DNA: TGCGCCAGCAGCTCCGGACAGGGGGCCAACGAGCAGTACTTC. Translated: CASSSGQGANEQYF.

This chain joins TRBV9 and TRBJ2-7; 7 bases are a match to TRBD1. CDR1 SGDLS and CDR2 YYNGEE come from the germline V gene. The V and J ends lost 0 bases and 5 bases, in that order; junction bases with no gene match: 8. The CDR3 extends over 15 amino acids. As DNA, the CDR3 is TGTGCCAGCAGCGTAGAAGGAGACAGGGTTGACGAGCAGTACTTC. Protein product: CASSVEGDRVDEQYF.

The CDR3 reads CASSQDLNNQPQHF. In nucleotides, the CDR3 is TGCGCCAGCAGCCAAGACCTTAATAATCAGCCCCAGCATTTT. The V gene is TRBV4-3, the J gene TRBJ1-5, with D hard to call. The germline V gene encodes CDR1 LGHNA and CDR2 YSLEER. This CDR3 comprises 14 residues. Trimming removed 0 bases at V and 4 bases at J, with 7 bases between.

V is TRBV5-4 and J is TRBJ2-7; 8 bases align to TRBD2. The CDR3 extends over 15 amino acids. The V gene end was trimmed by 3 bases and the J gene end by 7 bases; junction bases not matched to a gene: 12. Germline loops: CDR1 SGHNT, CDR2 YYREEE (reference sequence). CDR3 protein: CASSSTGTRGGEQYF. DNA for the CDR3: TGTGCCAGCAGCTCTACCGGGACACGCGGGGGGGAGCAGTACTTC.

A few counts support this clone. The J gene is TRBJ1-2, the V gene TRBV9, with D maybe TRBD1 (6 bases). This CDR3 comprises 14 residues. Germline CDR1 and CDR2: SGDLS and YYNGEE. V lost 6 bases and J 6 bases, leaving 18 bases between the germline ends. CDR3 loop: CASKFGVGADGYTF. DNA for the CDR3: TGTGCCAGCAAGTTCGGCGTGGGGGCGGATGGCTACACCTTC.

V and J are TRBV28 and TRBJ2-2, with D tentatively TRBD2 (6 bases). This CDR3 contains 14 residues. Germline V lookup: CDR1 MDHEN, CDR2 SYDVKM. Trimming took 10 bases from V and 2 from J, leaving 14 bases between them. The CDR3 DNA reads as TGTGCCACCCCGACGGGGACTAACACCGGGGAGCTGTTTTTT. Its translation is CATPTGTNTGELFF. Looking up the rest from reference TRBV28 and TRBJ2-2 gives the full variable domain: DVKVTQSSRYLVKRTGEKVFLECVQDMDHENMFWYRQDPGLGLRLIYFSYDVKMKEKGDIPEGYSVSREKKERFSLILESASTNQTSMYLCATPTGTNTGELFFGEGSRLTVL.

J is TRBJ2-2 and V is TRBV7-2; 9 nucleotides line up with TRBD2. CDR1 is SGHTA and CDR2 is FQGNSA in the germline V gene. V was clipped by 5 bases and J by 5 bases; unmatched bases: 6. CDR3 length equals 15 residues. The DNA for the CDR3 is TGTGCCAGCAGCAAAGGACTAGCGCAGACCGGGGAGCTGTTTTTT. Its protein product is CASSKGLAQTGELFF.

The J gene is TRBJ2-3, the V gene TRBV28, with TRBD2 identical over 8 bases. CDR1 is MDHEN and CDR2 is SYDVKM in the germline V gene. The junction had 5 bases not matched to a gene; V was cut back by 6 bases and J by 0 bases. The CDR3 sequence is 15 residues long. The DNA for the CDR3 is TGTGCCAGCAGCCCGGGAGGGCCGAGCACAGATACGCAGTATTTT. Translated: CASSPGGPSTDTQYF.

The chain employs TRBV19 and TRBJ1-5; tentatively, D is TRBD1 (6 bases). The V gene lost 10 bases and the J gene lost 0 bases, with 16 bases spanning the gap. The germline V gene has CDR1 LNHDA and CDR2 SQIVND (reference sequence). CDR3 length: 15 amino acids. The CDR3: CATDRTADSNQPQHF. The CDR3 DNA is TGTGCCACGGATCGGACAGCCGATAGCAATCAGCCCCAGCATTTT.